Included here is one T cell receptor (beta chain) sequence, with context. The sample, blood from the first hyperthyroidism diagnosis, precedes any ophthalmopathy symptoms. Fresh 10 ml peripheral blood yielded PBMCs. The data belong to a study of T cells in Graves' hyperthyroidism and ophthalmopathy. TCR beta CDR3 regions were amplified from RNA. The study used the HTBI primer set for a first-round RT-PCR of the TCR CDR3. TCRdb re-analysed the multiplex PCR reads in MiXCR, keeping a single row per CDR3 protein. The repertoire holds more than 350,000 distinct CDR3 sequences, 17% seen once, with around a third in the top ten. The V gene lost 5 bases and the J gene lost 0 bases, with 17 bases spanning the gap. Germline assignment: CDR1 SGHVS and CDR2 FQNEAQ. The CDR3 has 18 residues.

The chain couples TRBV7-8 to TRBJ2-6; D possibly corresponds to TRBD2 (5 bases). The sequence was obtained from a woman in her twenties or thirties with Graves' hyperthyroidism that later progressed to Graves' ophthalmopathy. The specimen sequenced was blood. The CDR3 is CASSPEGSSSSGANVLTF. CDR3 sequence (DNA): TGTGCCAGCAGCCCAGAGGGCAGTTCAAGCTCTGGGGCCAACGTCCTGACTTTC.